One sample yielded the 19 T cell receptor beta chains listed below, sequenced in a study of T-cell reconstitution after alpha-beta-depleted transplantation in children (dated by TCRdb to about 2016). The library was obtained by PCR. Sequenced using an Illumina HiSeq 2500. Molecular barcoding was employed in the preparation of TCR libraries, with unique molecular identifiers being used to normalize TCRbeta repertoire quantification. In-frame beta chains were kept once TCRdb had trimmed the public reads at Q25 with fastp and called clones with MiXCR. Entries that share a CDR3 protein sequence are merged under the most common genes and DNA. In all, the sample holds around 370,000 distinct CDR3 sequences, and around a tenth of those were seen once. Of the sample, less than 2.5% is held by the ten largest clones. The source was PBMCs from the stem cell graft donor, collected from the stem cell graft. The source of these receptors is a human donor who donated a stem cell graft to a child with acute lymphoblastic leukemia.

This clonotype has ten or more counts. Written as DNA, the CDR3 is TGTGCCAGCAGCTCCCAGGACACCCGACCCTACAATGAGCAGTTCTTC. As protein: CASSSQDTRPYNEQFF. The V and J genes are TRBV14 and TRBJ2-1, with a tentative D call TRBD1 (5 bases). The CDR3 loop spans 16 amino acids. Trimming removed 5 bases at V and 2 bases at J, with 16 bases between. CDR1 is SGHDN and CDR2 is FVKESK in the germline V gene.

This clonotype was seen a handful of times. The chain combines TRBV3-1 with TRBJ2-4, with TRBD2 identical over 12 bases. The CDR3 has 19 residues. V was pared by 3 bases and J by 3 bases, with 12 bases of the junction left unmatched. The germline V gene has CDR1 LGHDT and CDR2 YNNKEL (reference sequence). The CDR3 DNA is TGTGCCAGCAGCCAGCCGGGACTAGCGGGCAGGAGGGGCAAAAACATTCAGTACTTC. It encodes CASSQPGLAGRRGKNIQYF.

The CDR3 spells CSARAPDFTDTQYF. CDR3 DNA: TGCAGTGCTAGAGCTCCCGACTTCACAGATACGCAGTATTTT. The gene calls are TRBV20-1 and TRBJ2-3; no reliable D call. The CDR3 loop spans 14 amino acids. Germline V gene sequence: CDR1 DFQATT, CDR2 SNEGSKA (reference sequence). V gave up 1 base and J gave up 2 bases, with 10 bases separating them.

This sequence joins TRBV7-2 and TRBJ2-7; D gene uncertain. The V and J ends lost 5 bases and 0 bases respectively, with 11 bases between them. Germline V gene data show CDR1 as SGHTA and CDR2 as FQGNSA. This CDR3 is built from 14 residues. The CDR3 DNA sequence: TGTGCCAGCAGCCCCCAATTGAGCTCCTACGAGCAGTACTTC. It translates to CASSPQLSSYEQYF.

Only a few counts were recorded for this clonotype. V is TRBV5-1 and J is TRBJ2-7; D is ambiguous. Germline CDR1 is SGHRS and CDR2 is YFSETQ. The CDR3 consists of 12 residues. V lost 5 bases, J lost 6 bases, and 12 bases lay in between. DNA of the CDR3: TGCGCCAGCAGTTTCACTCCCTCCGAGCAGTACTTC. It specifies CASSFTPSEQYF. The entire variable domain, with the rest obtained from reference TRBV5-1 and TRBJ2-7, is as follows: KAGVTQTPRYLIKTRGQQVTLSCSPISGHRSVSWYQQTPGQGLQFLFEYFSETQRNKGNFPGRFSGRQFSNSRSEMNVSTLELGDSALYLCASSFTPSEQYFGPGTRLTVT.

This clonotype was detected many times. The chain combines TRBV7-9 with TRBJ2-5; D possibly corresponds to TRBD2 (7 bases). CDR1 and CDR2 from the germline V gene are SEHNR and FQNEAQ (reference sequence). Trimming took 5 bases from V and 5 from J, leaving 21 bases between them. The CDR3 sequence is 16 residues long. For the CDR3, the DNA is TGTGCCAGCAGCCCCAGGGGCGGGAGTAGCGTGGAGACCCAGTACTTC. Residues: CASSPRGGSSVETQYF.

This sequence joins TRBV20-1 and TRBJ2-5; no clear D. Per the germline V gene, CDR1 is DFQATT and CDR2 is SNEGSKA (reference sequence). The V end was cut by 0 bases, the J end by 1 base, with 9 bases between. The CDR3 loop spans 14 amino acids. The DNA for the CDR3 is TGCAGTGCTAGAGACTGGGAAGCCCAAGAGACCCAGTACTTC. Amino acids: CSARDWEAQETQYF.

This clonotype was seen a single time. This chain uses TRBV20-1 with TRBJ2-3; D is uncertain. Trimming cost V 6 bases and J 3 bases, with 16 bases left between them. The CDR3 is 14 amino acids. The germline V gene encodes CDR1 DFQATT and CDR2 SNEGSKA (reference sequence). In DNA, the CDR3 is TGCAGTGCCCGCCCCCTGGTACTGACAGATACGCAGTATTTT. It codes for CSARPLVLTDTQYF.

This clonotype showed up just a few times. V and J are TRBV5-6 and TRBJ2-1; TRBD2 matches at 8 bases. CDR3 length: 16 residues. Germline CDR1 reads SGHDT; CDR2 reads YYEEEE. J gave up 0 bases and V 4 bases, and 6 bases lay outside the gene matches. CDR3: CASSLLAESSYNEQFF. DNA of the CDR3: TGTGCCAGCAGCCTACTAGCGGAGAGCTCCTACAATGAGCAGTTCTTC.

This clonotype was seen many times. The chain employs TRBV27 and TRBJ2-5; 9 bases agree with TRBD2. The germline gives CDR1 MNHEY, CDR2 SMNVEV (reference sequence). The CDR3 runs to 16 residues. J gave up 5 bases and V 4 bases, and 11 bases lay outside the gene matches. CDR3 sequence reads: CASSSLLAGVGETQYF. The CDR3, as DNA: TGTGCCAGCAGTTCCCTTTTAGCGGGAGTCGGTGAGACCCAGTACTTC.

This chain connects TRBV2 to TRBJ1-4; 8 bases are shared with TRBD1. This CDR3 has 14 amino acids. V lost 7 bases and J lost 7; bases outside the gene matches: 8. Germline V lookup: CDR1 SNHLY, CDR2 FYNNEI. CDR3 nucleotides: TGTGCCAGCACCCCGGACAGGGTTGGTGAAAAACTGTTTTTT. Protein product: CASTPDRVGEKLFF. The entire variable domain, with the rest obtained from reference TRBV2 and TRBJ1-4, is as follows: EPEVTQTPSHQVTQMGQEVILRCVPISNHLYFYWYRQILGQKVEFLVSFYNNEISEKSEIFDDQFSVERPDGSNFTLKIRSTKLEDSAMYFCASTPDRVGEKLFFGSGTQLSVL.

The chain carries TRBV28 and TRBJ2-1; D is possibly TRBD1 (6 bases). The germline V gene has CDR1 MDHEN and CDR2 SYDVKM. The CDR3 is made up of 14 amino acids. Trimming removed 4 bases from V and 8 bases from J, with 15 bases in between. The CDR3 loop reads CASSSSPGADEQFF. CDR3 in DNA: TGTGCCAGCAGTTCCTCCCCAGGGGCGGATGAGCAGTTCTTC.

This clonotype was found many times. The V and J genes are TRBV27 and TRBJ1-6; TRBD1 agrees at 7 bases. The V gene's germline CDR1 is MNHEY and CDR2 SMNVEV (reference sequence). The ends lost 8 bases at V and 10 bases at J; junction bases unmatched: 11. This CDR3 is 14 amino acids long. DNA for the CDR3: TGTGCCAGCGCCTTCGGAGGGGGCGGATCACCCCTCCACTTT. It yields the protein CASAFGGGGSPLHF.

Many counts were recorded for this clonotype. This chain uses TRBV28 with TRBJ2-7; TRBD1 is a possible D gene (6 bases). Germline V gene sequence: CDR1 MDHEN, CDR2 SYDVKM. The CDR3 is 14 residues long. V was trimmed by 7 bases and J by 1 base, leaving 14 bases between them. The CDR3 nucleotides read TGTGCCAGCACCCCCTCGGACAGTTCCTACGAGCAGTACTTC. Its protein is CASTPSDSSYEQYF.

This clonotype was observed a handful of times. This chain links TRBV5-6 with TRBJ2-1, with 10 positions matching TRBD2. CDR1 SGHDT and CDR2 YYEEEE come from the germline V gene. V shed 2 bases, J shed 5 bases, and the junction held 19 bases outside the gene matches. This CDR3 region has 20 residues. The DNA of the CDR3 is TGTGCCAGCAGCTTACTGGGAAGACTAGCGGGTGCAAAAGGAGACAATGAGCAGTTCTTC. Amino acids: CASSLLGRLAGAKGDNEQFF.

Only a few counts were recorded for this clonotype. The chain has TRBV5-1 and TRBJ2-7; TRBD2 aligns across 7 bases. The J segment lost 0 bases and the V segment lost 3 bases, leaving 3 bases of the junction unmatched. The CDR3 contains 14 residues. The V gene's germline CDR1 is SGHRS and CDR2 YFSETQ. The CDR3 loop is CASSSLASSYEQYF. CDR3 DNA: TGCGCCAGCAGCTCACTAGCGTCCTCCTACGAGCAGTACTTC.

The CDR3 loop reads CSVPAEGAVNQPQHF. The DNA for the CDR3 is TGCAGTGTCCCCGCGGAGGGGGCGGTCAATCAGCCCCAGCATTTT. The chain uses TRBV20-1 and TRBJ1-5; 7 nucleotides line up with TRBD1. CDR3 length equals 15 residues. Germline CDR1 and CDR2: DFQATT and SNEGSKA (reference sequence). Unmatched junction bases numbered 12, after V lost 7 bases and J lost 3 bases.

This clonotype has more than one count but fewer than ten. The chain employs TRBV10-2 and TRBJ2-6; tentative D call: TRBD1 (5 bases). This CDR3 spans 17 amino acids. Germline loops: CDR1 WSHSY, CDR2 SAAADI. V lost 8 bases and J 0 bases, leaving 17 bases between the germline ends. The CDR3 region is CASRSSSGISGANVLTF. Written as DNA, the CDR3 is TGCGCCAGCCGCAGTTCGTCAGGGATCTCTGGGGCCAACGTCCTGACTTTC.

The genes are TRBV20-1 and TRBJ2-3; no definite D call. The germline V gene has CDR1 DFQATT and CDR2 SNEGSKA (reference sequence). This CDR3 is built from 11 residues. V was pared by 6 bases and J by 6 bases, with 10 bases between. CDR3 nucleotides: TGCAGTGCCCAGGAGTTGGATACGCAGTATTTT. Translated: CSAQELDTQYF.